The rows below give T cell receptor beta chains drawn from one sample of a study of HIV-infected patients and healthy controls. TCRdb called the 5' RACE reads again in MiXCR, with one record for every CDR3 protein. The table has 8,000 to 9,500 distinct CDR3 sequences, 8% to 10% seen once. Specimen: blood, collected during antiretroviral therapy. The receptor set was obtained from an adult with HIV infection. CDR3s include the opening cysteine and the closing phenylalanine or tryptophan. The D gene is left open where the match is weak. Only some rows state a clone size, as once, few, many or a class for expanded clones.

CSAITLAKNIQYF,TGCAGTGCCATTACATTAGCCAAAAACATTCAGTACTTC,TRBV20-1,few,NA,TRBJ2-4
CASSQLTHKETQYF,TGTGCCAGCAGCCAGTTGACGCACAAAGAGACCCAGTACTTC,TRBV3-1,many,NA,TRBJ2-5
CASSPAGSNQPQHF,TGTGCCAGCAGTCCCGCGGGGAGCAATCAGCCCCAGCATTTT,TRBV2,medium-sized,NA,TRBJ1-5
CASSLAGELDTQYF,TGTGCCAGCAGTTTAGCGGGAGAATTAGATACGCAGTATTTT,TRBV12-3/TRBV12-4,few,NA,TRBJ2-3
CASSHETGTNTEAFF,TGTGCCAGCAGCCACGAGACAGGTACGAACACTGAAGCTTTCTTT,TRBV14,few,NA,TRBJ1-1
CASSPGRTTYEQYF,TGCGCCAGCAGCCCAGGACGGACCACCTACGAGCAGTACTTC,TRBV5-1,medium-sized,NA,TRBJ2-7
CASSLLSGPGELFF,TGTGCCAGCAGCTTACTTTCAGGTCCCGGGGAGCTGTTTTTT,TRBV7-2,medium-sized,NA,TRBJ2-2
CASSQSGTVDQPQHF,TGTGCCAGCAGCCAATCCGGGACAGTAGATCAGCCCCAGCATTTT,TRBV9,few,TRBD1,TRBJ1-5
CSVGHQRESADTQYF,TGCAGCGTTGGTCACCAGCGGGAGAGTGCAGATACGCAGTATTTT,TRBV29-1,few,TRBD2,TRBJ2-3
CSVGIAGNEQFF,TGCAGCGTTGGAATAGCGGGCAATGAGCAGTTCTTC,TRBV29-1,few,TRBD2,TRBJ2-1
CASSHGSYEQYF,TGTGCCAGCAGCCACGGCAGTTACGAGCAGTACTTC,TRBV3-1,many,NA,TRBJ2-7
CASSLKYRDLYTDTQYF,TGTGCCAGCAGCCTGAAATATAGAGACCTATACACAGATACGCAGTATTTT,TRBV5-4,medium-sized,NA,TRBJ2-3
CASSLAPSSYNQPQHF,TGTGCCAGCAGTTTAGCTCCATCTTCTTACAATCAGCCCCAGCATTTT,TRBV12-3/TRBV12-4,medium-sized,NA,TRBJ1-5
CASRKSGVGKNIQYF,TGTGCCAGCAGAAAGAGCGGGGTGGGCAAAAACATTCAGTACTTC,TRBV12-3/TRBV12-4,many,TRBD2,TRBJ2-4
CASSLDRGYSPKTQYF,TGTGCCAGCAGCTTAGACAGGGGGTACAGTCCGAAGACCCAGTACTTC,TRBV7-8,few,TRBD1,TRBJ2-5
CASSLDRGNTEAFF,TGTGCCAGCAGTTTAGACAGGGGGAACACTGAAGCTTTCTTT,TRBV12-3/TRBV12-4,many,TRBD1,TRBJ1-1
CASRGRGTYNEQFF,TGTGCCAGTAGAGGCAGGGGGACCTACAATGAGCAGTTCTTC,TRBV19,few,TRBD1,TRBJ2-1
CASSESTGGLQPQHF,TGTGCCAGCAGTGAATCGACAGGGGGTCTCCAGCCCCAGCATTTT,TRBV2,medium-sized,TRBD1,TRBJ1-5
CASSKGDSGNTIYF,TGTGCCAGCTCAAAGGGAGATTCTGGAAACACCATATATTTT,TRBV12-3/TRBV12-4,medium-sized,NA,TRBJ1-3
CSAREGGSSYNEQFF,TGCAGTGCTAGAGAGGGGGGGAGCTCCTACAATGAGCAGTTCTTC,TRBV20-1,many,TRBD2,TRBJ2-1
CASSLGTSVPGELFF,TGTGCCAGCAGCTTAGGGACTAGCGTTCCCGGGGAGCTGTTTTTT,TRBV7-2,few,TRBD2,TRBJ2-2
CASSSTGDSGYTF,TGTGCCAGCAGCTCTACAGGGGACAGCGGCTACACCTTC,TRBV12-3/TRBV12-4,NA,TRBD1,TRBJ1-2
CASSVWGIGTDTQYF,TGTGCCAGCAGTGTTTGGGGAATAGGCACAGATACGCAGTATTTT,TRBV27,many,NA,TRBJ2-3
CAISESGLTTEAFF,TGTGCCATCAGTGAGTCTGGCCTCACGACTGAAGCTTTCTTT,TRBV10-3,NA,NA,TRBJ1-1
CASSYFPSGNTDTQYF,TGTGCCAGCAGTTACTTCCCTAGCGGTAACACAGATACGCAGTATTTT,TRBV6-6,NA,TRBD2,TRBJ2-3
CASSSSGGEHSEQFF,TGTGCCAGCAGCTCGAGCGGGGGCGAGCACAGTGAGCAGTTCTTC,TRBV7-2,many,TRBD2,TRBJ2-1
CASSQGAEAFF,TGTGCCAGCAGCCAGGGGGCTGAAGCTTTCTTT,TRBV3-1,once,NA,TRBJ1-1
CASSHPGTAGNTIYF,TGCGCCAGCAGCCACCCTGGGACAGCTGGAAACACCATATATTTT,TRBV4-1,medium-sized,TRBD1,TRBJ1-3
CASSFGTSNTEAFF,TGTGCCAGTAGTTTCGGGACATCGAACACTGAAGCTTTCTTT,TRBV19,many,NA,TRBJ1-1
CASSPDGGQETQYF,TGCGCCAGCAGCCCAGACGGGGGTCAAGAGACCCAGTACTTC,TRBV5-1,medium-sized,NA,TRBJ2-5
CASSIRGLRSYNEQFF,TGTGCCAGCTCAATACGGGGGTTGAGGTCCTACAATGAGCAGTTCTTC,TRBV18,NA,NA,TRBJ2-1
CASTQLAGEGEQFF,TGTGCCAGCACCCAGCTAGCGGGAGAGGGGGAGCAGTTCTTC,TRBV27,many,TRBD2,TRBJ2-1